This TCR beta chain stems from a study of neoadjuvant anti-PD-1 for oral cavity cancer. As to this clone: The antigen is not known.

Findings and caveats of the study: Larger post-treatment preexisting tumor clones tracked with greater tumor shrinkage.

Tumor libraries mostly used around 4.8 ug genomic DNA, two replicates each. Assay: immunoSEQ multiplex PCR; the TCRdb copy retains only in-frame clones and omits some. This table has approximately 23,000 clones, over 35% appearing once. The time point denotes: after neoadjuvant nivolumab, at surgical resection. There are 15 residues in the CDR3. Trimming left V 0 bases short and J 6 bases short, with 13 bases between. CDR1 is SGHRS and CDR2 is YFSETQ in the germline V gene. The chain links TRBV5-1 to TRBJ1-5; D is unresolved. The sequencing here drew on tumor tissue, taken after nivolumab (anti-PD-1) treatment. The sequence was collected from a person aged 35-80 years with oral cavity squamous cell carcinoma. CDR3 coding DNA: TGCGCCAGCAGCTTGGGACCGGCCGGTTCTCAGCCCCAGCATTTT. Translation: CASSLGPAGSQPQHF.